This T cell receptor (beta chain) was sequenced during a study of vaccination effects on CD4 cells after COVID-19. The wider study: Three convalescent patients were sampled both early and late post-vaccination. Sampling occurred a median 72 days post second dose, range 14 to 241. Study-wide findings and caveats: Clones of infection and vaccine origin contracted markedly late after vaccination.

Concerning this clone: The target antigen is unknown.

Scientists isolated CD4+ T cells after a roughly 10-day culture period ended. PCR showed that the person got SARS-CoV-2 infection at some point between March and December 2020. Each participant was given two doses of one vaccine (BNT162b2 or mRNA-1273). The repertoire was sequenced with immunoSEQ multiplex PCR; TCRdb's copy has only in-frame clones and lacks some. The sample has about 50,000 clones; over 60% are singletons. This CDR3 contains 15 residues. Germline V gene data show CDR1 as GTSNPN and CDR2 as SVGIG (reference sequence). V lost 2 bases and J 6 bases, leaving 19 bases between the germline ends.

The sequence was obtained from a human donor who had a prior SARS-CoV-2 infection. This specimen consisted of CD4+ T cells from PBMCs cultured without peptide, obtained after COVID-19 vaccination. The gene calls are TRBV30 and TRBJ1-1; tentatively, D is TRBD1 (6 bases). The CDR3 sequence is CAWSRKGEGGAEAFF. The CDR3 DNA sequence: TGTGCCTGGAGTCGAAAAGGAGAGGGGGGAGCTGAAGCTTTCTTT.